The 30 T cell receptor beta chains below come from one sample, sequenced in a study of blood T cell repertoires in COVID-19. Data came from immunoSEQ multiplex PCR; TCRdb stores just in-frame clones and leaves some out. Among 200,000 to 250,000 clones listed, 75% to 90% were seen once. The sequencing input was PBMCs or T cells enriched from blood (not recorded which). Receptor source: a woman aged 40 to 50 with acute COVID-19.

The chain employs TRBV18 and TRBJ1-5; 12 nucleotides match TRBD1. Germline CDR1 and CDR2: KGHSH and LQKENI. This CDR3 contains 20 residues. The V gene end was trimmed by 2 bases and the J gene end by 1 base; junction bases not matched to a gene: 12. CDR3 DNA: TGTGCCAGCTCACCAGGGCTGCCGGGACAGGGGGCTAGGAGCAATCAGCCCCAGCATTTT. Residues: CASSPGLPGQGARSNQPQHF.

The chain links TRBV11-2 to TRBJ2-1; 8 bases map to TRBD2. The CDR3 is 16 residues long. The germline V gene encodes CDR1 SGHAT and CDR2 FQNNGV. The junction had 13 bases not matched to a gene; V was cut back by 5 bases and J by 7 bases. The CDR3 coding sequence is TGTGCCAGCAGCGGTTGGGAGCGGGGGCTTGGTAATGAGCAGTTCTTC. It encodes CASSGWERGLGNEQFF. Looking up the rest from reference TRBV11-2 and TRBJ2-1 gives the full variable domain: EAGVAQSPRYKIIEKRQSVAFWCNPISGHATLYWYQQILGQGPKLLIQFQNNGVVDDSQLPKDRFSAERLKGVDSTLKIQPAKLEDSAVYLCASSGWERGLGNEQFFGPGTRLTVL.

The rearrangement joins TRBV2 to TRBJ2-5, with TRBD2 matching over 8 bases. Germline CDR1 reads SNHLY; CDR2 reads FYNNEI. The CDR3 covers 15 residues. V was clipped by 4 bases and J by 4 bases; unmatched bases: 8. The CDR3, as DNA: TGTGCCAGCAGTGTTCGGTCTCTAGCGGGAGAGACCCAGTACTTC. It codes for CASSVRSLAGETQYF. The variable domain in full, completed from reference TRBV2 and TRBJ2-5, reads EPEVTQTPSHQVTQMGQEVILRCVPISNHLYFYWYRQILGQKVEFLVSFYNNEISEKSEIFDDQFSVERPDGSNFTLKIRSTKLEDSAMYFCASSVRSLAGETQYFGPGTRLLVL.

The J gene is TRBJ1-5, the V gene TRBV7-6; D might be TRBD1 (5 bases). V shed 5 bases and J shed 4 bases, with 15 bases lying between them. CDR3 length equals 15 residues. Germline V gene sequence: CDR1 SGHVS, CDR2 FNYEAQ. CDR3 DNA: TGTGCCAGCAGCCCAGGGTCCGCCCCAAATCAGCCCCAGCATTTT. Amino acids: CASSPGSAPNQPQHF.

V gene TRBV3-1 (or the pseudogene TRBV3-2) combines with J gene TRBJ2-7; 10 bases fit TRBD1. This CDR3 has 17 amino acids. Trimming at V came to 0 bases and at J to 0 bases, leaving 5 bases not matched to a gene. Germline lookup yields CDR1 LGHDT and CDR2 YNNKEL (reference sequence). Here the CDR3 reads CASSQDPGTGASYEQYF. In DNA form, the CDR3 reads TGTGCCAGCAGCCAAGACCCCGGGACAGGGGCCTCCTACGAGCAGTACTTC.

The gene calls are TRBV11-2 and TRBJ1-3; no definite D call. Trimming took off 3 bases at V and 2 bases at J, with 5 bases between the two ends. Germline V gene lookup returns CDR1 SGHAT and CDR2 FQNNGV. The CDR3 has 13 amino acids. In nucleotides, the CDR3 is TGTGCCAGCAGCTTGCAGACTGGAAACACCATATATTTT. Residues: CASSLQTGNTIYF.

The chain is built from TRBV27 and TRBJ2-7; 9 bases align to TRBD1. The germline CDR1 and CDR2 sequences are MNHEY and SMNVEV (reference sequence). V dropped 6 bases and J dropped 7; count of bases not matched to a gene: 4. The CDR3 is 12 residues long. The chain's CDR3 is CASSPTGGEQYV. Written as DNA, the CDR3 is TGTGCCAGCAGCCCGACAGGGGGGGAGCAGTACGTC.

The chain links TRBV12-3 or TRBV12-4 to TRBJ1-1, with D unclear. The CDR3 runs to 11 residues. Trimming stripped 7 bases from V and 7 bases from J, with 10 bases between. This chain's CDR3 is CASTYAGEAFF. CDR3 sequence (DNA): TGTGCCAGCACTTACGCGGGTGAAGCTTTCTTT.

This chain joins TRBV19 and TRBJ1-5; TRBD1 matches at 8 bases. V dropped 5 bases and J dropped 3; count of bases not matched to a gene: 6. Looked up from germline, CDR1 is LNHDA and CDR2 is SQIVND (reference sequence). CDR3 length: 15 amino acids. The CDR3 nucleotides are TGTGCCAGTAGTTCGATGGACAGGGACAATCAGCCCCAGCATTTT. Protein product: CASSSMDRDNQPQHF. Using reference TRBV19 and TRBJ1-5 for the parts outside the CDR3, the full variable domain is DGGITQSPKYLFRKEGQNVTLSCEQNLNHDAMYWYRQDPGQGLRLIYYSQIVNDFQKGDIAEGYSVSREKKESFPLTVTSAQKNPTAFYLCASSSMDRDNQPQHFGDGTRLSIL.

V usage is TRBV15 and J usage is TRBJ2-2; 10 positions match TRBD1. V lost 1 base, J lost 7 bases, and 6 bases stayed unmatched. Per the germline V gene, CDR1 is LNHNV and CDR2 is YYDKDF (reference sequence). CDR3 length: 16 amino acids. Here the CDR3 reads CATSRAGGQGSGELFF. Here the CDR3 DNA reads TGTGCCACCAGCAGAGCGGGGGGACAGGGGAGCGGGGAGCTGTTTTTT. Looking up the rest from reference TRBV15 and TRBJ2-2 gives the full variable domain: DAMVIQNPRYQVTQFGKPVTLSCSQTLNHNVMYWYQQKSSQAPKLLFHYYDKDFNNEADTPDNFQSRRPNTSFCFLDIRSPGLGDTAMYLCATSRAGGQGSGELFFGEGSRLTVL.

Turning to this clone: Other DNA variants within this sample encode the same CDR3. This chain uses TRBV7-3 with TRBJ2-2, with 7 bases fitting TRBD2. The V and J ends lost 6 bases and 0 bases, in that order; junction bases with no gene match: 4. Per germline, CDR1 SGHTA and CDR2 FQGTGA. The CDR3 consists of 15 residues. DNA for the CDR3: TGTGCCAGCAGTTCCAGCGGGGCGAACACCGGGGAGCTGTTTTTT. This translates into CASSSSGANTGELFF.

This chain links TRBV19 with TRBJ2-3; a possible D gene is TRBD2 (5 bases). The CDR3 spans 11 residues. CDR1 and CDR2 from the germline V gene are LNHDA and SQIVND (reference sequence). The V and J ends lost 3 bases and 11 bases respectively, with 9 bases between them. Written as DNA, the CDR3 is TGTGCCAGTAGTATGGAGGAGAGGCAGTATTTT. Translation gives CASSMEERQYF.

The chain has TRBV12-3 or TRBV12-4 and TRBJ1-5; D unresolved. The CDR3 contains 13 residues. The V gene lost 7 bases and the J gene lost 3 bases, with 10 bases spanning the gap. The CDR3 DNA follows: TGTGCCAGCACTCCCAGGTTCAATCAGCCCCAGCATTTT. Amino acids: CASTPRFNQPQHF.

This clone was seen a few times. The chain links TRBV7-3 to TRBJ1-6; D is uncertain. The CDR3 spans 14 residues. The germline V gene has CDR1 SGHTA and CDR2 FQGTGA. The V gene lost 3 bases and the J gene lost 8 bases, with 11 bases spanning the gap. CDR3 residues: CASSFSGLDSPLHF. Written as DNA, the CDR3 is TGTGCCAGCAGCTTCAGCGGTCTGGATTCACCCCTCCACTTT.

This clone came up once. The chain is built from TRBV12-5 and TRBJ1-1, with a tentative D call TRBD1 (6 bases). The CDR3 is 16 amino acids. In germline, CDR1 is LGHNT, CDR2 FRNRAP. Trimming left V 0 bases short and J 1 base short, with 12 bases between. CDR3 residues: CASGLVGVRGNTEAFF. DNA of the CDR3: TGTGCTAGTGGTTTGGTAGGGGTCAGGGGGAACACTGAAGCTTTCTTT.

V gene TRBV27 combines with J gene TRBJ2-2; the D gene is possibly TRBD2 (5 bases). V lost 3 bases, J lost 0 bases, and 8 bases lay in between. Germline assignment: CDR1 MNHEY and CDR2 SMNVEV (reference sequence). The CDR3 is 15 residues long. CDR3 protein: CASSFLATNTGELFF. DNA of the CDR3: TGTGCCAGCAGTTTTCTAGCTACGAACACCGGGGAGCTGTTTTTT.

The chain is built from TRBV6-5 and TRBJ1-1, with TRBD1 matching over 7 bases. The length of the CDR3 is 14 residues. Germline CDR1 is MNHEY and CDR2 is SVGAGI. With 6 bases clipped from V and 4 bases from J, the junction kept 8 bases outside the gene matches. The DNA of the CDR3 is TGTGCCAGCAGCCGAGGTCACAGGGGCACTGAAGCTTTCTTT. Protein sequence: CASSRGHRGTEAFF.

This clone was detected a few times. The chain joins TRBV14 to TRBJ1-1, with 8 positions matching TRBD1. The CDR3 spans 16 residues. CDR1 is SGHDN and CDR2 is FVKESK in the germline V gene. V was clipped by 3 bases and J by 4 bases; unmatched bases: 10. CDR3 DNA: TGTGCCAGCAGCCACCGAATCGGGACAGGTATCACTGAAGCTTTCTTT. Its protein product is CASSHRIGTGITEAFF.

The chain is built from TRBV9 and TRBJ2-1, with a tentative D call TRBD2 (6 bases). This CDR3 contains 16 residues. V was shortened by 3 bases and J by 4 bases, with 17 bases between the two germline ends. Germline V CDR1 and CDR2: SGDLS, YYNGEE. The CDR3 DNA reads as TGTGCCAGCAGCGCCGGGGGAGATTACGCTTACAATGAGCAGTTCTTC. Its translation is CASSAGGDYAYNEQFF. Full variable domain (missing parts from reference TRBV9 and TRBJ2-1): DSGVTQTPKHLITATGQRVTLRCSPRSGDLSVYWYQQSLDQGLQFLIQYYNGEERAKGNILERFSAQQFPDLHSELNLSSLELGDSALYFCASSAGGDYAYNEQFFGPGTRLTVL.

The rearrangement uses TRBV19 and TRBJ1-1; D gene uncertain. Trimming left V 5 bases short and J 1 base short, with 5 bases between. CDR1 and CDR2 from the germline V gene are LNHDA and SQIVND (reference sequence). The CDR3 length is 12 residues. CDR3: CASSFRNTEAFF. DNA of the CDR3: TGTGCCAGTAGTTTCAGGAACACTGAAGCTTTCTTT. The full variable domain, rest sourced from reference TRBV19 and TRBJ1-1, is DGGITQSPKYLFRKEGQNVTLSCEQNLNHDAMYWYRQDPGQGLRLIYYSQIVNDFQKGDIAEGYSVSREKKESFPLTVTSAQKNPTAFYLCASSFRNTEAFFGQGTRLTVV.

With regard to this clone: The identical CDR3 is also encoded by other nucleotide sequences in the sample. The chain uses TRBV9 and TRBJ2-3; the D gene is possibly TRBD2 (5 bases). The CDR3 loop spans 15 amino acids. CDR1 is SGDLS, CDR2 YYNGEE, per germline. Trimming took 0 bases from V and 1 from J, leaving 9 bases between them. The CDR3 region is CASSVGAGGTDTQYF. CDR3 nucleotide sequence: TGTGCCAGCAGCGTAGGGGCGGGCGGCACAGATACGCAGTATTTT. The whole variable domain, filled in from reference TRBV9 and TRBJ2-3, reads DSGVTQTPKHLITATGQRVTLRCSPRSGDLSVYWYQQSLDQGLQFLIQYYNGEERAKGNILERFSAQQFPDLHSELNLSSLELGDSALYFCASSVGAGGTDTQYFGPGTRLTVL.

The CDR3 sequence: CASRLTVTSNTEAFF. Written as DNA, the CDR3 is TGTGCCAGTAGGTTGACAGTCACTTCTAACACTGAAGCTTTCTTT. The chain recombines TRBV19 with TRBJ1-1, with a possible D match to TRBD1 (5 bases). Germline CDR1 and CDR2: LNHDA and SQIVND (reference sequence). V was cut by 6 bases and J by 2 bases, with 16 bases left in between. The CDR3 is made up of 15 amino acids.

The chain employs TRBV3-1 (or the pseudogene TRBV3-2) and TRBJ2-3, with 16 nucleotides matching TRBD2. Germline V CDR1 and CDR2: LGHDT, YNNKEL (reference sequence). The trim removed 4 bases at V and 3 bases at J, leaving 7 bases unmatched. The CDR3 totals 18 residues. The CDR3 nucleotides are TGTGCCAGCAGCCTTGGGACTAGCGGGGGGGTGGGTACAGATACGCAGTATTTT. It translates to CASSLGTSGGVGTDTQYF.

This clone was counted between two and nine times. The chain is built from TRBV7-6 and TRBJ2-2, with TRBD2 identical over 13 bases. The CDR3 contains 16 residues. Germline-derived CDR1 and CDR2 are SGHVS and FNYEAQ. The trim removed 4 bases at V and 7 bases at J, leaving 6 bases unmatched. The CDR3 coding sequence is TGTGCCAGCAGCTCTCGACTAGCGGGGGGTGTCGGGGAGCTGTTTTTT. As protein: CASSSRLAGGVGELFF.

This chain connects TRBV5-6 to TRBJ1-2, with 10 bases identical to TRBD1. The germline V gene has CDR1 SGHDT and CDR2 YYEEEE. The CDR3 contains 19 residues. Trimming at V came to 3 bases and at J to 2 bases, leaving 16 bases not matched to a gene. The DNA of the CDR3 is TGTGCCAGCAGCTCCCTCCCTTTTGGTCGGGACAGGGGCAACTATGGCTACACCTTC. It yields the protein CASSSLPFGRDRGNYGYTF.

The chain carries TRBV15 and TRBJ2-7, with TRBD1 as a possible D gene (6 bases). Trimming took 5 bases from V and 4 from J, leaving 15 bases between them. The CDR3 covers 14 residues. The V gene's germline CDR1 is LNHNV and CDR2 YYDKDF (reference sequence). CDR3 sequence (DNA): TGTGCCACCAGCCTACGGTTACAGGGTTACGAGCAGTACGTC. It codes for CATSLRLQGYEQYV.

The chain is built from TRBV6-4 and TRBJ2-3; 10 bases line up with TRBD2. V lost 10 bases to trimming and J lost 6 bases; unmatched junction nucleotides: 7. Germline CDR1 is MRHNA and CDR2 is SNTAGT. The CDR3 extends over 13 amino acids. Here the CDR3 DNA reads TGTGCCACGAAATCGGGACTAGCGGATACGCAGTATTTT. Translated, it gives CATKSGLADTQYF.

The chain links TRBV10-3 to TRBJ1-1, with 8 bases fitting TRBD1. CDR3 length equals 14 residues. CDR1 and CDR2 from the germline V gene are ENHRY and SYGVKD. After removal of 0 bases from V and 7 bases from J, the junction contained 4 bases not matched to a gene. CDR3 region: CAISESTGAREAFF. CDR3 DNA: TGTGCCATCAGTGAGTCGACAGGGGCCCGTGAAGCTTTCTTT.

The chain employs TRBV29-1 and TRBJ2-2, with TRBD1 matching 9 bases. The germline V gene has CDR1 SQVTM and CDR2 ANQGSEA. Losses at the gene ends were 5 bases for V and 7 bases for J; bases not matched to a gene: 14. The CDR3 is made up of 16 amino acids. The CDR3 bases are TGCAGCGTTACTAGTACAGGGGGCGCGGAATTCGGGGAGCTGTTTTTT. Translating it yields CSVTSTGGAEFGELFF.

The chain has TRBV5-1 and TRBJ2-7; TRBD1 is a possible D gene (6 bases). V lost 0 bases and J lost 6, with 16 bases in between. The CDR3 loop spans 15 amino acids. Germline CDR1 is SGHRS and CDR2 is YFSETQ. This CDR3 is CASSLGTERTGEQYV. The CDR3 DNA reads as TGCGCCAGCAGCTTGGGGACAGAACGAACCGGCGAGCAGTACGTC.